The rows below give T cell receptor beta chains drawn from one sample of a study of PD-1 blockade in classical Hodgkin lymphoma. Profiling relied on immunoSEQ multiplex PCR, and the TCRdb table lists in-frame clones only, not all of them. The sample includes some 40,000 clones, 75% to 85% of them seen just once. Sequencing was performed on peripheral blood mononuclear cells (PBMCs), taken at baseline. The receptor source for this set is a human donor with classical Hodgkin lymphoma. Both conserved end residues are part of each CDR3. Fields, in order: V gene, clone size, D gene, J gene, CDR3 protein. The D gene is left open where the match is weak. The size entry is marked missing in some rows and otherwise reads once, few, many or a size class.

>TRBV28|.|.|TRBJ1-5
CASSRQPQHF
>TRBV28|many|.|TRBJ1-5
CASSLLGEDQPQHF
>TRBV28|.|.|TRBJ1-1
CASTPLPGHTRTEAFF
>TRBV30|.|.|TRBJ2-5
CAWSVWVWAEETQYF
>TRBV27|.|TRBD2|TRBJ2-3
CASSGRLAGDEDTQYF
>TRBV28|few|.|TRBJ1-5
CASSLPGGGNSNQPQHF
>TRBV11-2|.|TRBD2|TRBJ2-3
CASSTTALAGADTQYF
>TRBV11-2|once|.|TRBJ1-2
CASTPSGRGYTF
>TRBV11-3|.|.|TRBJ2-2
CASSLVIGELFF
>TRBV6-5|.|.|TRBJ2-5
CASSDREGGTQYF
>TRBV2|once|TRBD1|TRBJ1-2
CASSEQGARYGYTF
>TRBV6-1|.|.|TRBJ2-1
CASSVLNHEQFF
>TRBV11-2|.|TRBD2|TRBJ2-1
CASSLVAGLAEYNEQFF
>TRBV7-9|.|.|TRBJ2-7
CASSSGTVAYEQYF
>TRBV21-1|.|.|TRBJ2-2
CASSKRRFAPPGLAGVPGELFF
>TRBV19|once|.|TRBJ2-2
CASSLQGDTGELFF
>TRBV2|.|.|TRBJ2-1
CASSEGLVSYNEQFF
>TRBV7-2|.|TRBD1|TRBJ2-2
CASTTGQGKGGELFF
>TRBV5-6|few|.|TRBJ2-5
CASSLAVRGRQTQYF
>TRBV10-3|.|TRBD1|TRBJ1-2
CAISDPQGSNYGYTF
>TRBV28|.|.|TRBJ2-3
CASSFAGLTQYF
>TRBV2|once|.|TRBJ2-3
CASSEAGYLSTDTQYF
>TRBV5-1|.|TRBD2|TRBJ2-2
CASSLEVSGRNTGELFF
>TRBV7-9|once|.|TRBJ1-1
CASSSGTANTEAFF
>TRBV2|.|TRBD1|TRBJ2-5
CASSGGGFRGETQYF
>TRBV5-4|.|TRBD1|TRBJ2-2
CASSPETGAHTGELFF
>TRBV5-4|.|TRBD2|TRBJ2-5
CASSLTSVRETQYF
>TRBV5-1|.|TRBD2|TRBJ2-7
CASSSGTSGPYEQYF
>TRBV11-2|once|TRBD1|TRBJ2-7
CASSQMGQIAYEQYF
>TRBV4-3|few|.|TRBJ1-5
CASSQVGPEQPQHF
>TRBV7-9|.|.|TRBJ1-1
CASSLAVTGAFF
>TRBV28|.|.|TRBJ2-7
CASRQGYEQYF
>TRBV5-1|.|.|TRBJ1-4
CASSVGANEKLFF
>TRBV30|.|.|TRBJ2-7
CAWSVGSAYEQYF
>TRBV7-2|.|.|TRBJ1-5
CASSLMSTGTQPQHF
>TRBV4-3|.|TRBD2|TRBJ2-1
CASSLDLAGDYNEQFF
>TRBV7-2|.|.|TRBJ2-2
CASSLVPGLARAGELFF
>TRBV5-1|.|.|TRBJ2-3
CASSLEGAEDTQYF
>TRBV5-1|.|TRBD2|TRBJ2-2
CASKLAVNTGELFF
>TRBV6-5|few|.|TRBJ1-2
CASSNAGHYGYTF
>TRBV7-9|few|TRBD1|TRBJ1-1
CASSFGTGPEAFF
>TRBV6-1|once|.|TRBJ1-2
CATRRVDGYTF
>TRBV27|once|TRBD2|TRBJ2-7
CASSLRLAGGPGEQYF
>TRBV28|.|.|TRBJ1-3
CASSFGSTAGSGNTIYF
>TRBV9|.|TRBD2|TRBJ2-2
CASSGGLARTTGELFF
>TRBV7-9|.|.|TRBJ1-5
CASSFDGNQPQHF